Listed below are T cell receptor beta chains from one sample, sequenced in a study of early stage breast cancer tumors. Sequencing used immunoSEQ multiplex PCR; TCRdb keeps in-frame clones, though not all of them. The profile shows 5,500 to 7,000 clones, roughly 73% of them singletons. The sample comprised normal breast tissue next to the tumor. The receptors here all came from a person aged 35 to 50 with breast cancer. Each CDR3 is given with its conserved first and last residue.

TRBJ2-4 | 14 | TRBV6-6 | CASSGALAKNIQYF
TRBJ2-4 | 14 | TRBV27 | CASRSRQGALIQYF
TRBJ1-1 | 14 | TRBV7-6 | CASSLGEGRPGAFF
TRBJ2-5 | 17 | TRBV5-6 | CASSPGSLASRKETQYF
TRBJ1-1 | 14 | TRBV30 | CAWSVRDRGRRAFF
TRBJ2-7 | 15 | TRBV10-3 | CAISESIVRGNVQYF
TRBJ1-2 | 15 | TRBV5-5 | CASSLAPDRAYGYTF
TRBJ1-6 | 16 | TRBV6-1 | CASSEWDRGYNSPLHF
TRBJ2-4 | 14 | TRBV10-3 | CAISKDLAKNIQYF
TRBJ1-1 | 14 | TRBV5-1 | CASSRRLAGTEAFF
TRBJ2-7 | 14 | TRBV7-9 | CASSPSTPSYEQYF
TRBJ2-7 | 14 | TRBV6-5 | CASSYYGTSGEQYF
TRBJ1-6 | 13 | TRBV7-2 | CASRREADSPLHF
TRBJ2-1 | 12 | TRBV15 | CATSRDRAEQFF
TRBJ1-2 | 14 | TRBV7-9 | CASSHRDRGFGYTF
TRBJ2-3 | 15 | TRBV6-1 | CASSESQGTTDTQYF
TRBJ1-2 | 12 | TRBV9 | CASSANRDGYTF
TRBJ2-5 | 16 | TRBV6-6 | CASSSGTGAYLETQYF
TRBJ1-2 | 15 | TRBV21-1 | CASSKGNVRLEGYTF
TRBJ2-6 | 16 | TRBV4-2 | CASSQQGYSGANVLTF
TRBJ2-1 | 11 | TRBV2 | CASTRVDEQFF
TRBJ2-7 | 15 | TRBV15 | CATSRDSLASYEQYF
TRBJ2-1 | 15 | TRBV5-3 | CARSLESGAYNEQFF
TRBJ1-1 | 12 | TRBV30 | CASYRGRTEAFF
TRBJ2-1 | 15 | TRBV13 | CASSFFGTGGGEQFF